Listed below are T cell receptor beta chains from one sample, sequenced in a study of blood T cell repertoires in COVID-19. Clones were sequenced by immunoSEQ multiplex PCR, and TCRdb holds only the in-frame ones, with some missing. Of under 450,000 clones in the sample, around 91% are singletons; the top ten hold about 1.6%. Sequencing was carried out using peripheral blood. The receptors originated from a woman aged 40 to 50 with COVID-19, enrolled during active disease. Both conserved end residues are part of each CDR3.

V | CDR3
TRBV7-9 | CASSVVRGYTF
TRBV6-1 | CASSERGPYEQYF
TRBV6-5 | CAGQSTGELFF
TRBV29-1 | CSVAGHPDQPQHF
TRBV27 | CASSPRLAGVAYNEQFF
TRBV6-2/TRBV6-3 | CASSYRARGRRTEAFF
TRBV19 | CASRVIAGENYGYTF
TRBV5-1 | CASSLVSGNGELFF
TRBV19 | CASSSGTSGRIDTQYF
TRBV7-3 | CASSHSGGPTDTQYF
TRBV9 | CASSAQTGGNYEQYF
TRBV30 | CAWSLTGGQPQHF
TRBV30 | CAWSRQGAQPQHF
TRBV6-4 | CASRGTGRNGLYTEAFF
TRBV5-1 | CASSNRQHSSYNEQFF
TRBV20-1 | CRATGGAFF
TRBV3-1/TRBV3-2 | CASSRRPSGFSDTQYF
TRBV7-2 | CASSFDYNTGELFF
TRBV19 | CASSIGFRGTQETQYF
TRBV29-1 | CSVLEPRGGRNEKLFF
TRBV6-2/TRBV6-3 | CASSYSERERFTGELFF
TRBV5-4 | CASSLAGSGSYEQYF
TRBV3-1/TRBV3-2 | CASSLSGLDLSETQYF
TRBV7-3 | CASSYGLATEAFF
TRBV30 | CAWSGTGGLVQPQHF
TRBV6-5 | CASRSRTGGFSPLHF
TRBV5-1 | CASSLAGANTEAFF
TRBV7-9 | CASSLGRTEQYF
TRBV27 | CASSLSGQGARGSSYNEQFF
TRBV9 | CASSARQGVNTGELFF
TRBV27 | CATRLNRGAYTEAFF
TRBV11-2 | CASSSHRAGANVLTF
TRBV5-1 | CASSLATDRANTGELFF
TRBV29-1 | CSVEETSGKPYEQYF
TRBV6-2/TRBV6-3 | CASSLTPTGPQHF
TRBV10-3 | CATQGGGANVLTF
TRBV7-9 | CASSLLQGTGELFF
TRBV28 | CASQRQGYEQYF
TRBV7-9 | CASSHAGGRNTEAFF
TRBV30 | CAWSSEGLDTGELFF
TRBV12-3/TRBV12-4 | CASRRGRDEQFF
TRBV6-5 | CASSQTVLQKPQHF
TRBV28 | CASSRPSAGASTDTQYF
TRBV15 | CATSTRRGESGNTIYF